A single sample gave rise to the 15 T cell receptor beta chains below, sequenced in a study of T cell responses to AZD1222 COVID-19 vaccine. Generated by immunoSEQ multiplex PCR, the TCRdb table keeps only in-frame clones and is missing some. The top ten hold over 4% of the sample, which has tens of thousands of clones, roughly 87% seen once. This sample comprised peripheral blood, obtained 28 days after the second AZD1222 dose. The receptors originated from an adult who received the AZD1222 COVID-19 vaccine.

The V call is TRBV24-1, the J call TRBJ2-5; TRBD2 is a possible D gene (6 bases). CDR1 KGHDR and CDR2 SFDVKD come from the germline V gene. Trimming left V 7 bases short and J 4 bases short, with 12 bases between. The CDR3 extends over 13 amino acids. The CDR3 sequence: CATSPGGGETQYF. Here the CDR3 DNA reads TGTGCCACCAGCCCCGGGGGTGGAGAGACCCAGTACTTC.

The rearrangement uses TRBV7-3 and TRBJ2-5; TRBD1 might be the D (7 bases). CDR3 length equals 14 residues. Trimming took off 2 bases at V and 5 bases at J, with 12 bases between the two ends. Germline V lookup: CDR1 SGHTA, CDR2 FQGTGA. In DNA, the CDR3 is TGTGCCAGCAGCTTAGGCAGGGGGAGGGAGACCCAGTACTTC. It translates to CASSLGRGRETQYF.

This clone was detected only once. The V call is TRBV12-3 or TRBV12-4, the J call TRBJ2-7, with D tentatively TRBD1 or TRBD2 (5 bases each). The CDR3 contains 12 residues. Trimming left V 3 bases short and J 3 bases short, with 6 bases between. The CDR3 spells CASSFGGYEQYF. CDR3 nucleotides: TGTGCCAGCAGTTTTGGGGGCTACGAGCAGTACTTC.

V and J are TRBV7-9 and TRBJ1-3; unclear D gene. The CDR3 is 15 residues long. V was cut by 1 base and J by 2 bases, with 9 bases left in between. In germline, CDR1 is SEHNR, CDR2 FQNEAQ (reference sequence). CDR3 amino acids: CASSLVRRTGNTIYF. CDR3 DNA: TGTGCCAGCAGCTTAGTCCGAAGGACTGGAAACACCATATATTTT. Using reference TRBV7-9 and TRBJ1-3 for the parts outside the CDR3, the full variable domain is DTGVSQNPRHKITKRGQNVTFRCDPISEHNRLYWYRQTLGQGPEFLTYFQNEAQLEKSRLLSDRFSAERPKGSFSTLEIQRTEQGDSAMYLCASSLVRRTGNTIYFGEGSWLTVV.

The chain uses TRBV6-5 and TRBJ2-1, with TRBD1 identical over 8 bases. Germline V gives CDR1 MNHEY, CDR2 SVGAGI. This CDR3 has 12 amino acids. J was trimmed by 8 bases and V by 6 bases; bases with no gene match: 3. This CDR3 is CASRKQGDEQFF. In DNA, the CDR3 is TGTGCCAGCAGGAAACAGGGGGATGAGCAGTTCTTC.

A few counts support this clone. This sequence joins TRBV15 and TRBJ1-1; 7 bases agree with TRBD1. V lost 8 bases and J lost 7; bases outside the gene matches: 13. Germline values: CDR1 LNHNV, CDR2 YYDKDF (reference sequence). There are 14 residues in the CDR3. CDR3 DNA sequence: TGTGCCACCGGGGGGACGGGACAGATAGATGAAGCTTTCTTT. This sequence encodes CATGGTGQIDEAFF.

This chain joins TRBV7-2 and TRBJ2-2; TRBD2 agrees at 8 bases. The trim removed 9 bases at V and 3 bases at J, leaving 12 bases unmatched. From germline, CDR1 is SGHTA and CDR2 FQGNSA. This CDR3 has 16 residues. In nucleotides, the CDR3 is TGTGCCAGGAGTGAACCGGGACTAGGGTACACCGGGGAGCTGTTTTTT. Translation gives CARSEPGLGYTGELFF.

The J gene is TRBJ2-4, the V gene TRBV29-1, with D possibly being TRBD2 (6 bases). Germline assignment: CDR1 SQVTM and CDR2 ANQGSEA. V lost 1 base and J 0 bases, leaving 10 bases between the germline ends. The CDR3 contains 15 residues. Here the CDR3 reads CSVEGGVLAKNIQYF. The CDR3 region has the DNA TGCAGCGTTGAAGGGGGGGTTCTAGCCAAAAACATTCAGTACTTC.

Note on this clone: Different DNA sequences within this sample yield the same CDR3. V is TRBV6-5 and J is TRBJ2-5; D is ambiguous. The CDR3 consists of 11 residues. Germline-derived CDR1 and CDR2 are MNHEY and SVGAGI. V lost 2 bases and J lost 4, with 2 bases in between. The DNA for the CDR3 is TGTGCCAGCAGTTACGGAGAGACCCAGTACTTC. This gives the protein CASSYGETQYF.

A few counts support this clone. The chain recombines TRBV19 with TRBJ1-2; 7 nucleotides line up with TRBD1. The CDR3 is made up of 12 amino acids. The V gene end was trimmed by 9 bases and the J gene end by 7 bases; junction bases not matched to a gene: 8. CDR1 LNHDA and CDR2 SQIVND come from the germline V gene (reference sequence). The CDR3 DNA is TGTGCCAGCCAACAGGGGCGGGCTGGCTACACCTTC. Translating it yields CASQQGRAGYTF.

The chain couples TRBV5-1 to TRBJ2-2, with D uncertain. Trimming took 0 bases from V and 7 from J, leaving 19 bases between them. CDR3 length equals 17 residues. Per the germline V gene, CDR1 is SGHRS and CDR2 is YFSETQ. The CDR3 region has the DNA TGCGCCAGCAGCTTGGCCGATCACCCCCGGGTGTTCGGGGAGCTGTTTTTT. Residues: CASSLADHPRVFGELFF.

The gene calls are TRBV2 and TRBJ2-5, with TRBD2 matching 10 bases. The CDR3 has 13 residues. V was clipped by 4 bases and J by 6 bases; unmatched bases: 2. Germline loops: CDR1 SNHLY, CDR2 FYNNEI. The CDR3 coding sequence is TGTGCCAGCAGTGCGACTAGCGGGCAGACCCAGTACTTC. Encoded protein: CASSATSGQTQYF. The full variable domain, in which reference TRBV2 and TRBJ2-5 provide the parts outside the CDR3, is EPEVTQTPSHQVTQMGQEVILRCVPISNHLYFYWYRQILGQKVEFLVSFYNNEISEKSEIFDDQFSVERPDGSNFTLKIRSTKLEDSAMYFCASSATSGQTQYFGPGTRLLVL.

J is TRBJ1-4 and V is TRBV5-1; D uncertain. The length of the CDR3 is 14 residues. CDR1 SGHRS and CDR2 YFSETQ come from the germline V gene. The V gene lost 0 bases and the J gene lost 3 bases, with 6 bases spanning the gap. The CDR3 here is CASSLAGPNEKLFF. The CDR3 DNA reads TGCGCCAGCAGCTTGGCCGGACCTAATGAAAAACTGTTTTTT.

The gene calls are TRBV5-4 and TRBJ1-6; perhaps TRBD1 as D (6 bases). Germline CDR1 reads SGHNT; CDR2 reads YYREEE (reference sequence). V was trimmed by 5 bases and J by 0 bases, leaving 15 bases between them. The CDR3 covers 17 residues. The CDR3 DNA reads TGTGCCAGCAGACATACCAGGGGAGGCTCCTATAATTCACCCCTCCACTTT. Its protein is CASRHTRGGSYNSPLHF.

This clone was found once. This CDR3 reads CASSQDGENTEAFF. The CDR3 bases are TGCGCCAGCAGCCAAGACGGCGAGAACACTGAAGCTTTCTTT. V is TRBV4-3 and J is TRBJ1-1; no clear D gene. The CDR3 extends over 14 amino acids. Germline lookup yields CDR1 LGHNA and CDR2 YSLEER. Trimming took off 0 bases at V and 1 base at J, with 6 bases between the two ends.